In its sample, the clone carrying this TCR beta chain was seen a few times. Its matching antigen is unknown. The record originates from a study of CD8+ T cells in alopecia areata. Study at large: The drug, tofacitinib, lasted 6 to 18 months, followed by 6 months off drug.

Lesional scalp punch biopsies and peripheral blood came from alopecia areata patients. CD4+ and CD8+ T cells were sorted from PBMCs. V was pared by 1 base and J by 10 bases, with 13 bases between. CDR3 size: 12 residues. Germline V lookup: CDR1 GTSNPN, CDR2 SVGIG (reference sequence). TCR sequencing used cDNA made by reverse transcription of extracted RNA. The repertoire was sequenced with immunoSEQ multiplex PCR; TCRdb's copy has only in-frame clones and lacks some. The sample lists 200,000 or so clones; 50% to 70% were seen once. Study-wide results and caveats: Sharing of TCRs across patients appeared less clear than in mice, possibly for HLA-related reasons.

This rearrangement joins TRBV30 to TRBJ1-1, with D hard to call. The clonotype was recovered from a human donor with alopecia areata. This sample comprised CD4+ T cells sorted from blood, obtained at week 0. In DNA form, the CDR3 reads TGTGCCTGGAGTGCAACCAGGAAAGGAGCTTTCTTT. Translated: CAWSATRKGAFF.